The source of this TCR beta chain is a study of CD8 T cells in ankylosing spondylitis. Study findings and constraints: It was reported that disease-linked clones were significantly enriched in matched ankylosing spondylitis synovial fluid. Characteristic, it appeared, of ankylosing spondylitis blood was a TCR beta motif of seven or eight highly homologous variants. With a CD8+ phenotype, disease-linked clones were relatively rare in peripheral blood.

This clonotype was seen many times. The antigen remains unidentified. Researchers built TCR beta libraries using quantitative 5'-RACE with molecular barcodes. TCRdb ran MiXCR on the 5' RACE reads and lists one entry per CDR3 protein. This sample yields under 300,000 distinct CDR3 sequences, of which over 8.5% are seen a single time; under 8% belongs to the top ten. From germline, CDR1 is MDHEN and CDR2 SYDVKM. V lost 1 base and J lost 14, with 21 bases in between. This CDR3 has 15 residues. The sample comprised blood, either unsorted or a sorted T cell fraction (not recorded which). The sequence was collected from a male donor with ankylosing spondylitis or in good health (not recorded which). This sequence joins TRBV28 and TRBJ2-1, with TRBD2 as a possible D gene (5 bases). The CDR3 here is CASSLSGEAEPFKFF. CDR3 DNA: TGTGCCAGCAGTTTATCCGGGGAAGCGGAACCCTTCAAGTTCTTC.